The sequence of this T cell receptor beta chain was determined in a study of human CD8 memory T cell subsets. Study findings and constraints: Of all T cell receptor chains, just the beta chains were sequenced in this study.

Extraction of RNA, which was performed with an RNeasy Mini Kit, drew on duplicate vials of fewer than 180,000 sorted CD8+ T cells per subset. With regard to this clonotype: Its target is unknown.

The authors made TCR beta libraries using UMI-labeled 5' RACE. No DNA is given; TCRdb re-called the 5' RACE reads and lists each CDR3 protein once. The sample has some 10,000 distinct CDR3 sequences. The sequenced sample was CD8+ stem-like memory T cells (TSCM and TCM) sorted from PBMCs. This sample's subset: stem-like memory CD8 T cells (TSTEM), CCR7+ PD-1- TIGIT-. This TCR derives from a human donor in good health.

CDR3 residues: CASSPTGNRNEQFF. The chain links TRBV11-2 to TRBJ2-1; TCRdb proposes TRBD1, but this gene call is untestable without DNA. This CDR3 is 14 amino acids long. The germline CDR1 and CDR2 sequences are SGHAT and FQNNGV.